Below are 17 T cell receptor beta chains sequenced from a single sample in a study of blood T cell repertoires in COVID-19. Measured with immunoSEQ multiplex PCR; TCRdb has only the in-frame clones, and not every one. The sample carries about 26,000 clones, less than 85% recorded once. The specimen was peripheral blood. Receptor source: a man older than 75 with active or convalescent COVID-19.

V usage is TRBV6-1 and J usage is TRBJ1-2; D is possibly TRBD1 (5 bases). CDR1 and CDR2 (germline): MNHNS, SASEGT. The CDR3 extends over 13 amino acids. Trimming shortened V by 2 bases and J by 6 bases, and 10 bases separated the two germline ends. The CDR3 coding sequence is TGTGCCAGCAGTGAACAGGGTGTGGATGGCTACACCTTC. Protein: CASSEQGVDGYTF.

This clone was detected a few times. The rearrangement uses TRBV20-1 and TRBJ1-1; D is ambiguous. The CDR3 consists of 10 residues. With 6 bases removed from V and 8 bases from J, the gap between germline ends came to 10 bases. The germline V gene has CDR1 DFQATT and CDR2 SNEGSKA (reference sequence). CDR3 in amino acids: CSATTVEAFF. CDR3 nucleotides: TGCAGTGCCACGACTGTAGAAGCTTTCTTT.

CDR3 sequence reads: CASRGTDRNTEAFF. For the CDR3, the DNA is TGTGCCAGCAGGGGGACAGACCGGAACACTGAAGCTTTCTTT. The rearrangement links TRBV2 to TRBJ1-1, with 7 bases matching TRBD1. Germline loops: CDR1 SNHLY, CDR2 FYNNEI. Germline trimming cut 6 bases from V and 1 base from J; bases unmatched to any gene: 5. The CDR3 totals 14 residues.

The CDR3: CASSYRGMAYNEQFF. CDR3 DNA sequence: TGCGCCAGCAGCTACAGGGGCATGGCCTACAATGAGCAGTTCTTC. The gene calls are TRBV5-1 and TRBJ2-1; TRBD1 matches at 7 bases. V was pared by 3 bases and J by 2 bases, with 5 bases of the junction left unmatched. The germline CDR1 and CDR2 sequences are SGHRS and YFSETQ. The CDR3 is made up of 15 amino acids.

This clone was seen a few times. The chain is built from TRBV6-5 and TRBJ1-5; 10 positions agree with TRBD1. V lost 4 bases, J lost 7 bases, and 7 bases stayed unmatched. The CDR3 covers 15 residues. The germline gives CDR1 MNHEY, CDR2 SVGAGI. Written as DNA, the CDR3 is TGTGCCAGCAGTTCAGGGACAGGGGACTACCAGCCCCAGCATTTT. Translation: CASSSGTGDYQPQHF.

This chain joins TRBV7-2 and TRBJ2-7; maybe TRBD2 (6 bases). The germline gives CDR1 SGHTA, CDR2 FQGNSA. This CDR3 spans 13 amino acids. Trimming cost V 3 bases and J 1 base, with 7 bases left between them. The CDR3 sequence is CASSFAGSYEQYF. The CDR3 coding sequence is TGTGCCAGCAGCTTTGCGGGGTCCTACGAGCAGTACTTC.

The chain combines TRBV27 with TRBJ1-5, with TRBD1 as a possible D gene (6 bases). The CDR3 sequence is 17 residues long. With 7 bases removed from V and 0 bases from J, the gap between germline ends came to 19 bases. The germline V gene has CDR1 MNHEY and CDR2 SMNVEV (reference sequence). In DNA, the CDR3 is TGTGCCAGCAAAGAACTTGGGACACCATATAGCAATCAGCCCCAGCATTTT. Translation gives CASKELGTPYSNQPQHF.

This clone was seen only a few times. The J gene is TRBJ1-2, the V gene TRBV5-6, with a weak D call TRBD1 (6 bases). The CDR3 contains 13 residues. Germline CDR1 is SGHDT and CDR2 is YYEEEE. V was shortened by 3 bases and J by 8 bases, with 14 bases between the two germline ends. The CDR3 reads CASSYQGRGGYTF. The CDR3 DNA reads as TGTGCCAGCAGCTATCAGGGGCGCGGAGGCTACACCTTC.

This chain links TRBV10-2 with TRBJ2-7, with 8 bases identical to TRBD1. The J segment lost 0 bases and the V segment lost 6 bases, leaving 7 bases of the junction unmatched. This CDR3 has 15 amino acids. CDR1 is WSHSY and CDR2 is SAAADI in the germline V gene. The CDR3 loop reads CASSGQGAASYEQYF. CDR3 nucleotide sequence: TGCGCCAGCAGCGGACAGGGAGCGGCCTCCTACGAGCAGTACTTC.

This clone was seen just once. J is TRBJ2-7 and V is TRBV5-1; TRBD2 aligns across 12 bases. CDR3 length equals 15 residues. V lost 4 bases, J lost 2 bases, and 4 bases stayed unmatched. From germline, CDR1 is SGHRS and CDR2 YFSETQ. The CDR3 nucleotides are TGCGCCAGCAGCAGATCTAGCGGGAGGGCCTACGAGCAGTACTTC. It is translated as CASSRSSGRAYEQYF.

This clone appeared a few times. The V call is TRBV9, the J call TRBJ2-5; D may be TRBD1 (6 bases). The CDR3 length is 14 residues. Trimming took 0 bases from V and 5 from J, leaving 11 bases between them. Germline values: CDR1 SGDLS, CDR2 YYNGEE. CDR3 sequence: CASSVDPQGETQYF. In DNA form, the CDR3 reads TGTGCCAGCAGCGTAGACCCTCAGGGGGAGACCCAGTACTTC. The full variable domain, rest sourced from reference TRBV9 and TRBJ2-5, is DSGVTQTPKHLITATGQRVTLRCSPRSGDLSVYWYQQSLDQGLQFLIQYYNGEERAKGNILERFSAQQFPDLHSELNLSSLELGDSALYFCASSVDPQGETQYFGPGTRLLVL.

V usage is TRBV5-1 and J usage is TRBJ1-4; D may be TRBD1 (6 bases). V was cut by 4 bases and J by 6 bases, with 13 bases left in between. The CDR3 extends over 14 amino acids. Germline V CDR1 and CDR2: SGHRS, YFSETQ. The chain's CDR3 is CASSPDRTDEKLFF. The CDR3 DNA reads as TGCGCCAGCAGCCCCGACAGGACAGATGAAAAACTGTTTTTT.

This clone appeared a single time. The chain recombines TRBV4-2 with TRBJ2-2, with TRBD1 identical over 8 bases. Per the germline V gene, CDR1 is LGHNA and CDR2 is YNFKEQ. Losses at the gene ends were 1 base for V and 4 bases for J; bases not matched to a gene: 8. This CDR3 is 17 amino acids long. This chain's CDR3 is CASSQVLTGTGTGELFF. The CDR3, as DNA: TGTGCCAGCAGCCAAGTCTTAACCGGGACAGGCACCGGGGAGCTGTTTTTT.

This rearrangement joins TRBV23-1 to TRBJ1-2, with D tentatively TRBD1 (6 bases). TRBV23-1 carries the ORF label, with uncertain function. V was cut by 0 bases and J by 5 bases, with 16 bases left in between. This CDR3 is built from 16 residues. CDR3 DNA sequence: TGCGCCAGCAGTCAATCTGAACAGGGCAGAGGGTATGGCTACACCTTC. It encodes CASSQSEQGRGYGYTF.

The chain carries TRBV9 and TRBJ2-7, with a possible D match to TRBD2 (6 bases). The CDR3 has 15 residues. The ends were cut back, 4 bases at V and 4 bases at J, with 18 bases in the middle. The germline gives CDR1 SGDLS, CDR2 YYNGEE. The CDR3 spells CASSSPTRVNYEQYF. CDR3 DNA sequence: TGTGCCAGCAGCTCTCCGACTAGAGTCAATTACGAGCAGTACTTC. The full variable domain, rest sourced from reference TRBV9 and TRBJ2-7, is DSGVTQTPKHLITATGQRVTLRCSPRSGDLSVYWYQQSLDQGLQFLIQYYNGEERAKGNILERFSAQQFPDLHSELNLSSLELGDSALYFCASSSPTRVNYEQYFGPGTRLTVT.

This sequence joins TRBV5-1 and TRBJ1-4, with a possible D match to TRBD1 (5 bases). The CDR3 extends over 15 amino acids. Deletions cut 0 bases from V and 6 bases from J, with 12 bases between. In germline, CDR1 is SGHRS, CDR2 YFSETQ. CDR3 nucleotide sequence: TGCGCCAGCAGCTTGGGAGGTAGGGGTGATGAAAAACTGTTTTTT. Translating it yields CASSLGGRGDEKLFF.

The chain employs TRBV5-1 and TRBJ2-2; 10 bases align to TRBD1. V gave up 4 bases and J gave up 6 bases; unmatched junction bases: 6. Per germline, CDR1 SGHRS and CDR2 YFSETQ. This CDR3 comprises 15 residues. The CDR3 reads CASSLGTGVAGELFF. The CDR3 DNA follows: TGCGCCAGCAGCCTAGGGACAGGGGTGGCCGGGGAGCTGTTTTTT.